This paragraph reports one TCR beta chain. This record belongs to a study of CD8 T cells in Susac syndrome. TCR beta sequencing covered blood CD8+ and CD4+ T cells. It was treatment-naive patients with stable or active relapsing-remitting disease who made up the multiple sclerosis controls. Negative isolation was used for CD8+ and CD4+ T cells, and FACS enrichment was applied to TEMRA cells. Random hexamers served to reverse transcribe roughly 0.5 to 1 ug RNA. Amplification of TCR beta CDR3 was carried out by immunoSEQ multiplex PCR, which covered 54 Vbeta and 13 Jbeta segments. Each CDR3 protein gets one entry after TCRdb re-called the immunoSEQ multiplex PCR reads with MiXCR. The repertoire consists of about 160,000 distinct CDR3 sequences, with approximately 94% occurring once and the leading ten covering 0.085% to 0.095%. J lost 8 bases, V lost 1 base, and 4 bases had no gene match. The CDR3 spans 14 residues. Germline V CDR1 and CDR2: LGHNA, YSLEER.

Material: CD4+ T cells from PBMCs. The TCR sequence derives from a human donor with multiple sclerosis. This sequence joins TRBV4-3 and TRBJ1-4, with 7 nucleotides matching TRBD1. CDR3 DNA sequence: TGCGCCAGCAGCCAAGCCCAGGGGGACGAAAAACTGTTTTTT. This codes for CASSQAQGDEKLFF.